This T cell receptor beta chain was captured by sequencing in a study of early T cells in non-severe SARS-CoV-2 infection. In the study overall: Bulk RNA from unsorted whole blood was sequenced; chains were unpaired. Whole-study results and caveats: In VDJdb matching, anti-spike CD8 responses were favored while private and CD4 specificities went missing.

This clonotype was observed a handful of times. The target antigen is unknown. In the library, individual cDNA molecules carried attached unique molecular identifiers. TCRdb processed the 5' RACE reads anew with MiXCR; each CDR3 protein has one entry. The sample includes under 90,000 distinct CDR3 sequences, less than 15% seen only once; the top ten take 6.1%. The germline V and J ends were trimmed by 6 bases and 5 bases, with 13 bases remaining between them. The V gene's germline CDR1 is DFQATT and CDR2 SNEGSKA (reference sequence). CDR3 length: 13 amino acids. V and J are TRBV20-1 and TRBJ2-2; D is undetermined. Sequenced: whole blood. This TCR derives from an adult who was a healthcare worker with PCR-confirmed SARS-CoV-2 infection or an uninfected control (not recorded which). The DNA for the CDR3 is TGCAGTGCCCACATCAGGCGGACCGGGGAGCTGTTTTTT. Its protein is CSAHIRRTGELFF.